The sequence of this T cell receptor (beta chain) was determined in a study of T-cell reconstitution after alpha-beta-depleted transplantation in children (dated by TCRdb to 2016 to 2018). With respect to the entire study: T-cell immune reconstitution after TCRalphabeta/CD19-depleted allogeneic hematopoietic cell transplantation in children was quantitatively tracked in the study by means of TCR repertoire profiling.

In this sample, this clonotype turned up many times. Its cognate antigen has yet to be identified. Base qualities are missing; no much larger clone stands one base away. The research as a whole found: In some patients, high TCRbeta diversity at day 60 was attributed to recipient T cells and intrathymic progenitors that had survived conditioning. Apparently early alphabetaT-cell count recovery about two months after transplant reportedly relied on only several hundred rapidly expanded clones derived from non-depleted graft cells. Over subsequent months, a decline in hyperexpanded clone frequencies was noted, and after one year, T-cell counts and TCRbeta diversity were mostly ascribed to newly produced T cells.

The protocol used for the library was PCR. TCRdb names Illumina HiSeq 2500 as the instrument used. TCR library preparation used molecular barcoding, with unique molecular identifiers applied to normalize quantification of the TCRbeta repertoire. Using fastp at Q25 and MiXCR, TCRdb reprocessed the public reads and kept productive beta chains. Each CDR3 protein appears once, grouped with its most common genes and DNA. This sample comprises 600,000 to 800,000 distinct CDR3 sequences, 10% to 15% of them detected only once. The top ten clonotypes cover about 0.79% of the sample. The sample's treatment or condition label is to be understood as: allogeneic hematopoietic cell transplantation with graft depleted of TCRalphabeta T cells and CD19 B cells. The children who served as transplant recipients had been given grafts of TCRalphabeta/CD19-depleted allogeneic hematopoietic cells. There are 14 amino acids in the CDR3, from cysteine to phenylalanine inclusive. Only the CDR3 DNA is retained, 42 bases long and in frame from the first base. V is clipped by 5 bases and J by 2 bases, and the sequence between their germline boundaries is 12 bases long. CDR1 is given as GTSNPN and CDR2 as SVGIG, both from the germline V gene (reference sequence).

Sequenced here: PBMCs, sampled before TCRalphabeta/CD19-depleted stem cell transplant. Recombination linked TRBV30 to TRBJ2-2; a weak D assignment points to TRBD1 (5 bases agree). This TCR came from a girl aged 2 to 9 with congenital amegakaryocytic thrombocytopenia, due to receive a stem cell transplant. The encoded CDR3 is CAWWARTNTGELFF. The nucleotide sequence reads TGTGCCTGGTGGGCCAGGACAAACACCGGGGAGCTGTTTTTT.